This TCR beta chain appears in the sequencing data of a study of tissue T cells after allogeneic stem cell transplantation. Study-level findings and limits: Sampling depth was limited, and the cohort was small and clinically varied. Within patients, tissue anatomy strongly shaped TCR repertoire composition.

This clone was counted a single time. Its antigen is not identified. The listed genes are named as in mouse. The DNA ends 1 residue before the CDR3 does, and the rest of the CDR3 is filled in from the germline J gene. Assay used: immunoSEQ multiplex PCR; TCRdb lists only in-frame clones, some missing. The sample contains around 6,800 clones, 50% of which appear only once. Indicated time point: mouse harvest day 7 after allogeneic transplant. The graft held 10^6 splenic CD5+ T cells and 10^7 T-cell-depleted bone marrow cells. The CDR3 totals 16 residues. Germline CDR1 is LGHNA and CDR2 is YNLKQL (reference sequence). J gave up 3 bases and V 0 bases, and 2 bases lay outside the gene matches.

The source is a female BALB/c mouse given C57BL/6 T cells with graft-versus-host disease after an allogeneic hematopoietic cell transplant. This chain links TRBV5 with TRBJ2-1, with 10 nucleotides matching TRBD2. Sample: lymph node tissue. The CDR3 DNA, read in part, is TGTGCCAGCAGCCAAGAAAACTGGGGGGGCTATGCTGAGCAGTTC. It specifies CASSQENWGGYAEQF. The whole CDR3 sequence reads CASSQENWGGYAEQFF.